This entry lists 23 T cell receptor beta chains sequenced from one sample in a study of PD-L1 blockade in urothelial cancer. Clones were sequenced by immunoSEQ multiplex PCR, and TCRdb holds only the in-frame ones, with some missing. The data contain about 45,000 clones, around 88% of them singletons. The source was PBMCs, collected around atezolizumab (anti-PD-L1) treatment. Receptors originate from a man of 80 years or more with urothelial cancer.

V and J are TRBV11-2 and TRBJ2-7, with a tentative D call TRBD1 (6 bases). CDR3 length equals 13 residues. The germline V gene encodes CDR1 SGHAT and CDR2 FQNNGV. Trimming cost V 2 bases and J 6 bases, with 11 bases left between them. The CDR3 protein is CASSLYRGFEQYF. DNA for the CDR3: TGTGCCAGCAGCTTATATAGGGGGTTCGAGCAGTACTTC.

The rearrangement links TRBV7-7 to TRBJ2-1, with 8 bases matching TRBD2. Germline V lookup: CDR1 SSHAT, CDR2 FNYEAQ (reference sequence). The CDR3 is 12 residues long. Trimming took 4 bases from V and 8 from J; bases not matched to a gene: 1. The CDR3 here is CASSSGGDEQFF. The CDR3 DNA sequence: TGTGCCAGCAGCTCCGGGGGGGATGAGCAGTTCTTC.

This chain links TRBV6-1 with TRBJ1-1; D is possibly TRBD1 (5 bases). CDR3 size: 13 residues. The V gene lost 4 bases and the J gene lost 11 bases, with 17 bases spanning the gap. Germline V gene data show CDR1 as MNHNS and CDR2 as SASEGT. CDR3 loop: CASSVGQGMWAFF. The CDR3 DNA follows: TGTGCCAGCAGTGTTGGCCAGGGTATGTGGGCTTTCTTT.

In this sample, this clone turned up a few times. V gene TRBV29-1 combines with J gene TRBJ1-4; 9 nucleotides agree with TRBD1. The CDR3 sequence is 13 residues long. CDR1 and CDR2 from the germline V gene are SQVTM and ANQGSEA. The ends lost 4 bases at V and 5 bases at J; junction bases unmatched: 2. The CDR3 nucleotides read TGCAGCGTTGCTGGACAGGGGAATGAAAAACTGTTTTTT. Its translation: CSVAGQGNEKLFF.

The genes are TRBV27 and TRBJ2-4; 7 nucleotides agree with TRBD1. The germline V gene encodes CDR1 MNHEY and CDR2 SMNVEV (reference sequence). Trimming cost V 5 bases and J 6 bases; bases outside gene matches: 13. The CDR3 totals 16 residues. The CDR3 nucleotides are TGTGCCAGCAGTCCCATTACAGGGGAGAGTGGAAACATTCAGTACTTC. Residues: CASSPITGESGNIQYF.

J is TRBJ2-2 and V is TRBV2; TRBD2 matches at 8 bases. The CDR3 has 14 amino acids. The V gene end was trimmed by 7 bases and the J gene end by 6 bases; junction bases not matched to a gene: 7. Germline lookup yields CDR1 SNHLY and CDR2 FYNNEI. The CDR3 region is CASTLREGAGELFF. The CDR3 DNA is TGTGCCAGCACCTTACGGGAGGGTGCCGGGGAGCTGTTTTTT.

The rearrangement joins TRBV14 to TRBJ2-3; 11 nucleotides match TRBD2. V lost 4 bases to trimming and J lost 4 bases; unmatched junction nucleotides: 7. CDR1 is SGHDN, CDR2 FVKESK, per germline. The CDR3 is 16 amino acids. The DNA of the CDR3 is TGTGCCAGCAGCCGGGATAGCGGGAGGGCCTCAGATACGCAGTATTTT. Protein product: CASSRDSGRASDTQYF.

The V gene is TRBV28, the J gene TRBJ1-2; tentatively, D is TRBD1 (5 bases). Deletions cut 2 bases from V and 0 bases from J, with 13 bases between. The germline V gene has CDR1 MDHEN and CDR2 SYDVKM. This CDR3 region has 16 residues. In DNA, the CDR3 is TGTGCCAGCAGTTTACAGGGCCTCGGAGCTAACTATGGCTACACCTTC. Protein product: CASSLQGLGANYGYTF.

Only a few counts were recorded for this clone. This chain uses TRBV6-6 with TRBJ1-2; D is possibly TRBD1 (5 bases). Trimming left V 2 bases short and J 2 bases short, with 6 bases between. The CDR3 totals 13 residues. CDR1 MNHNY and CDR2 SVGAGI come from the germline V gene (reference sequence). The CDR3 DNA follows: TGTGCCAGCAGTTACCAGGGCAACTATGGCTACACCTTC. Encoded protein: CASSYQGNYGYTF.

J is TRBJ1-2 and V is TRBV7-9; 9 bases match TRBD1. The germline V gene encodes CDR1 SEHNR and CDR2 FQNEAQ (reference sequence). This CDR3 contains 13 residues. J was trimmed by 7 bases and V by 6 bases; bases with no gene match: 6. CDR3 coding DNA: TGTGCCAGCAGTGGGACAGGGAAAGGTGGCTACACCTTC. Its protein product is CASSGTGKGGYTF.

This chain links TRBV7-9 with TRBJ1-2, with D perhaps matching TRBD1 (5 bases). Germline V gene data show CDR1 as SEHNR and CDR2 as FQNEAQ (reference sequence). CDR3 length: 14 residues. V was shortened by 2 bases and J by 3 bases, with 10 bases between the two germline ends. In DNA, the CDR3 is TGTGCCAGCAGCTTAAGTCAGGGTTACTATGGCTACACCTTC. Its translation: CASSLSQGYYGYTF.

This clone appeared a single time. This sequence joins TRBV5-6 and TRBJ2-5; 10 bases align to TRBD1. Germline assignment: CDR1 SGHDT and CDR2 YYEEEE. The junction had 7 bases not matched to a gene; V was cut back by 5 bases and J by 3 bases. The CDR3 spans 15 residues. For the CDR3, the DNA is TGTGCCAGCAGTCCCGGGACAGGGGCCGAAGAGACCCAGTACTTC. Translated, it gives CASSPGTGAEETQYF.

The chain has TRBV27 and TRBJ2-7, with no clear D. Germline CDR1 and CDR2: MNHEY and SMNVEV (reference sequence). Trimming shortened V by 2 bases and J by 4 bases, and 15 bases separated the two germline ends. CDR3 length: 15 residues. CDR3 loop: CASSLQVPGPYEQYF. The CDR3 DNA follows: TGTGCCAGCAGTTTACAGGTACCCGGCCCATACGAGCAGTACTTC.

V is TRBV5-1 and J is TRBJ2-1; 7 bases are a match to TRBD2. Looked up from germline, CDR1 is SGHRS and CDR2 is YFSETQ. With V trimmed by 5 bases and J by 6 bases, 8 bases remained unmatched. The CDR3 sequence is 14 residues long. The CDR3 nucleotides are TGCGCCAGCAGTGGGGGAGGGCCGGGCAATGAGCAGTTCTTC. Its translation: CASSGGGPGNEQFF.

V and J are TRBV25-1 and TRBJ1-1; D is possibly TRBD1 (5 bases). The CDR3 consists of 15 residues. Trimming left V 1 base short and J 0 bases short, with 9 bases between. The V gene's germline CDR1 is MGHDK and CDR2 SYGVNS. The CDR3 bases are TGTGCCAGCAGTGAATGGGGGGGAGTGAACACTGAAGCTTTCTTT. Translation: CASSEWGGVNTEAFF.

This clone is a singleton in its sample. CDR3: CASRGQVLNTEAFF. In DNA form, the CDR3 reads TGTGCCAGTAGGGGACAGGTCTTAAACACTGAAGCTTTCTTT. This sequence joins TRBV19 and TRBJ1-1; 8 bases map to TRBD1. With 6 bases clipped from V and 2 bases from J, the junction kept 5 bases outside the gene matches. The CDR3 loop spans 14 amino acids. CDR1 LNHDA and CDR2 SQIVND come from the germline V gene (reference sequence).

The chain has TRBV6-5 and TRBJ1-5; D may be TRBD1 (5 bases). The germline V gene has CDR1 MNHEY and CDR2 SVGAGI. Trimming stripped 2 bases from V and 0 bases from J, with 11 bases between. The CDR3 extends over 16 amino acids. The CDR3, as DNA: TGTGCCAGCAGTTACGCAGGGCCTGGTAGCAATCAGCCCCAGCATTTT. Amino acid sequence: CASSYAGPGSNQPQHF.

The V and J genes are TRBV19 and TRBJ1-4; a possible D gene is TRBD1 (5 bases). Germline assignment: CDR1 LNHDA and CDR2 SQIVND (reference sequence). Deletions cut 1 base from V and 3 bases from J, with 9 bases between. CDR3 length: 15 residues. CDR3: CASSIAGRANEKLFF. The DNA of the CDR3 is TGTGCCAGTAGTATAGCAGGGAGGGCTAATGAAAAACTGTTTTTT.

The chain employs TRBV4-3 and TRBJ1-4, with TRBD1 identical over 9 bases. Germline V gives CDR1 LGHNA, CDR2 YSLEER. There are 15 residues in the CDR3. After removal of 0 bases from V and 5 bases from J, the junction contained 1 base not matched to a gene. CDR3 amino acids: CASSQEGQGNEKLFF. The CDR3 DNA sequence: TGCGCCAGCAGCCAAGAGGGACAGGGAAATGAAAAACTGTTTTTT.

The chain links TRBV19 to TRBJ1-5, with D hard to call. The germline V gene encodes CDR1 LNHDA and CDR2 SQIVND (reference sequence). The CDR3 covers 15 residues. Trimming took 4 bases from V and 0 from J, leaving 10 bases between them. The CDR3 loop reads CASSTSSSSNQPQHF. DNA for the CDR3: TGTGCCAGTAGTACAAGCTCGAGTAGCAATCAGCCCCAGCATTTT.

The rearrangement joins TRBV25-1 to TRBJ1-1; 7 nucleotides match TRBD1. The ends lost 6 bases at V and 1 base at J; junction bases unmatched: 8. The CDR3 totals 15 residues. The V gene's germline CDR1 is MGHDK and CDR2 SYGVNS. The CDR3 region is CASSTTTGANTEAFF. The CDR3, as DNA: TGTGCCAGCAGCACCACCACAGGGGCGAACACTGAAGCTTTCTTT.

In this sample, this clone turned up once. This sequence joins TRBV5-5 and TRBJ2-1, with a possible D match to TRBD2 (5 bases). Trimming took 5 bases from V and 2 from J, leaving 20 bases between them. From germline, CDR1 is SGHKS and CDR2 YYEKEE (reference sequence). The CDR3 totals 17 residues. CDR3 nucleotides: TGTGCCAGCAGAGCCCGAGCTTTTTGGGGAGCCTACAATGAGCAGTTCTTC. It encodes CASRARAFWGAYNEQFF.

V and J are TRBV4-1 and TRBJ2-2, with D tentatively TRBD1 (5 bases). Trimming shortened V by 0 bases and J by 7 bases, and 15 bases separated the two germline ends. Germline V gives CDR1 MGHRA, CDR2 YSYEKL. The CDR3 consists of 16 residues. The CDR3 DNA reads TGCGCCAGCAGCCAAGAAGGATCCAGAACAGGCGGGGAGCTGTTTTTT. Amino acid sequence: CASSQEGSRTGGELFF.